Listed below are T cell receptor beta chains from one sample, sequenced in a study of regulatory T cells in long-lasting Graves disease. TCRdb reprocessed the multiplex PCR reads with MiXCR, giving one entry per CDR3 protein. The sample comprises 600,000 to 800,000 distinct CDR3 sequences, around 30% of which are singletons, and around 42% rests with the top ten. The sequencing here drew on peripheral blood mononuclear cells (PBMCs), taken when the disease was refractory, from a patient treated with antithyroid drugs. All receptors derive from a female donor with Graves disease. The conserved cysteine and the conserved F or W are not part of the CDR3 here. The order of the fields is clone size, V gene, J gene, CDR3 protein. Size is stated for part of the rows, as once, few or many counts, or as a class when the clone is expanded.

once	TRBV29-1	TRBJ1-1	SDLGGMNTEAF
few	TRBV7-9	TRBJ1-4	ASSSSRGRGEKLF
many	TRBV5-5	TRBJ2-7	ASSYGTVEQY
few	TRBV6-2/TRBV6-3	TRBJ1-1	ASSYAGPQGMNTEAF
.	TRBV7-9	TRBJ1-1	ASSPVRPGEAF
few	TRBV12-3/TRBV12-4	TRBJ2-1	ASSPRQGGTYNEQF
.	TRBV5-1	TRBJ2-2	ASSTGQGITGELF
.	TRBV9	TRBJ1-2	ASSVGDYETGDEGYT
.	TRBV15	TRBJ1-2	ATSAGGSYYGYT
once	TRBV29-1	TRBJ1-2	SVVLMTGTPGVANYGYT
few	TRBV11-2	TRBJ2-7	ASSRDSPRKGEQY
once	TRBV5-1	TRBJ2-7	ASSLETGPTYERY
many	TRBV20-1	TRBJ1-5	SAGGKGNQPQH
.	TRBV4-1	TRBJ1-1	ASSQQHRQDTEAF
few	TRBV5-6	TRBJ2-5	ASSLVGIQETQY
few	TRBV5-1	TRBJ1-1	ASSRTTGINTEAF
few	TRBV12-5	TRBJ2-2	ASGFPNTGELF
few	TRBV10-3	TRBJ1-2	AISESGGANYGYT
.	TRBV6-1	TRBJ2-2	ASSEASVAGELF
.	TRBV25-1	TRBJ1-1	ASSDQTGPNTEAF
.	TRBV5-1	TRBJ2-7	ASSGGASAHEQY
many	TRBV7-8	TRBJ1-1	ASSPQGHEAF
.	TRBV5-5	TRBJ1-2	ASSLQTGMNYGYT
many	TRBV12-3/TRBV12-4	TRBJ1-4	ASSLAGLRSRTNEKLF
few	TRBV13	TRBJ2-7	ASSFLLGASYEQY
.	TRBV30	TRBJ2-5	AWRGDRGMETQY
many	TRBV2	TRBJ1-1	ASMGGQGAPEAF
.	TRBV12-3/TRBV12-4	TRBJ2-6	ASSFSLSGTNVLT
few	TRBV2	TRBJ1-2	ASSEASRSYGYT
few	TRBV6-5	TRBJ2-7	ASSYSRVSYEQY
many	TRBV2	TRBJ1-1	ASSPQGARTEAF
.	TRBV20-1	TRBJ1-2	SAWTPEGYGYT